Sequencing of this T cell receptor (beta chain) was carried out in a study of cytomegalovirus exposure and HLA in healthy donors. This CDR3 has 17 residues. Germline lookup yields CDR1 MNHEY and CDR2 SMNVEV (reference sequence). With respect to this clone: The antigen is undetermined. A read error may account for a junction end that differs from germline.

General observations from the study: Cytomegalovirus-associated status was assigned to fewer than 200 TCR beta chains. Per a later analysis, HLA-associated TCR beta chains showed more clonal expansion than other, equally common TCR beta chains.

A multiplex PCR was run with 60 Vbeta primers and 13 Jbeta primers. Data came from immunoSEQ multiplex PCR; TCRdb stores just in-frame clones and leaves some out. The sample includes around 190,000 clones, about 78% of them seen just once. Healthy bone marrow donors made up the donor group. What was sequenced was PBMCs. V gene TRBV27 combines with J gene TRBJ1-2; no firm D call. This receptor was identified in a woman in her thirties in good health and CMV-seronegative. This chain's CDR3 is CASSLFPGSASNYGYPF. Here the CDR3 DNA reads TGTGCCAGCAGTTTATTCCCCGGTTCCGCCTCTAACTATGGCTACCCCTTC.